This T cell receptor (beta chain) was recovered during a study of cytomegalovirus exposure and HLA in healthy donors. Germline CDR1 is SGHTA and CDR2 is FQGNSA. This CDR3 spans 16 amino acids. V shed 5 bases and J shed 3 bases, with 16 bases lying between them. The PCR had 60 Vbeta and 13 Jbeta primers. Here immunoSEQ multiplex PCR was the method, and the copy in TCRdb shows in-frame clones only, minus some. The sample contains 100,000 to 150,000 clones, just under 80% of which appear only once. V is TRBV7-2 and J is TRBJ2-2, with TRBD2 as a possible D gene (6 bases). The source is a woman younger than 35 in good health and CMV-seronegative. The sample consisted of PBMCs. The CDR3 region has the DNA TGTGCCAGCAGCCCAGGGTGGTGGGGGGACACCGGGGAGCTGTTTTTT. Its translation is CASSPGWWGDTGELFF.